These 24 T cell receptor beta chains came from one sample sequenced in a study of T-cell memory formation after mild COVID-19. Via MiXCR, TCRdb re-called the 5' RACE reads, giving one row per CDR3 protein. The sample consists of hundreds of thousands of distinct CDR3 sequences, roughly a sixth of them appearing once. Sequencing was done on a sample of PBMCs or a T cell subset sorted from them (not recorded which). Receptor source: an adult woman who had mild COVID-19 (a few samples of this study predate the infection). Cell type and time point are not known.

This clonotype was seen more than once but under ten times. The rearrangement links TRBV27 to TRBJ2-7; D possibly corresponds to TRBD1 (6 bases). CDR3 length: 16 amino acids. The germline gives CDR1 MNHEY, CDR2 SMNVEV (reference sequence). The V end lost 7 bases, the J end lost 3 bases, and 22 bases lay between the germline ends. CDR3 sequence (DNA): TGTGCCAGCACAAAATTACCCGGGACAACCGGCTACGAGCAGTACTTC. Protein product: CASTKLPGTTGYEQYF.

This chain connects TRBV19 to TRBJ2-7; tentatively, D is TRBD1 (6 bases). The CDR3 is made up of 15 amino acids. V lost 1 base, J lost 4 bases, and 14 bases lay in between. Germline assignment: CDR1 LNHDA and CDR2 SQIVND (reference sequence). The CDR3 coding sequence is TGTGCCAGTAGTATAGGGAGGACAGTGATATACGAGCAGTACTTC. Its translation is CASSIGRTVIYEQYF.

This clonotype was counted a single time. The rearrangement uses TRBV6-2 or TRBV6-3 and TRBJ1-1; D might be TRBD1 (6 bases). The CDR3 covers 14 residues. Germline loops: CDR1 MNHEY, CDR2 SVGEGT. Trimming removed 5 bases at V and 3 bases at J, with 13 bases between. CDR3 sequence (DNA): TGTGCCAGCAGTAGGGGGTTCGGGGACACTGAAGCTTTCTTT. Translated, it gives CASSRGFGDTEAFF.

This clonotype was seen a few times. V gene TRBV6-2 or TRBV6-3 combines with J gene TRBJ2-1; the D gene is possibly TRBD1 (6 bases). There are 17 residues in the CDR3. The ends were cut back, 2 bases at V and 6 bases at J, with 20 bases in the middle. The germline V gene has CDR1 MNHEY and CDR2 SVGEGT. DNA for the CDR3: TGTGCCAGCAGTTACCCCAAGGGGGATACGGTGGGCAATGAGCAGTTCTTC. Translated, it gives CASSYPKGDTVGNEQFF.

The chain uses TRBV20-1 and TRBJ2-1, with a weak D call TRBD2 (6 bases). Trimming stripped 3 bases from V and 10 bases from J, with 10 bases between. The length of the CDR3 is 11 residues. Germline values: CDR1 DFQATT, CDR2 SNEGSKA (reference sequence). CDR3 coding DNA: TGCAGTGCTAGGGCTCTAGCGGAGCAGTTCTTC. This gives the protein CSARALAEQFF.

This chain links TRBV12-3 or TRBV12-4 with TRBJ1-1; 7 nucleotides match TRBD1. The CDR3 covers 18 residues. Losses at the gene ends were 4 bases for V and 2 bases for J; bases not matched to a gene: 16. The CDR3 loop is CASSSFPLTQGTNTEAFF. CDR3 sequence (DNA): TGTGCCAGCAGTTCCTTCCCCCTCACACAGGGGACCAACACTGAAGCTTTCTTT.

This clonotype was seen many times. This chain joins TRBV5-1 and TRBJ2-1; perhaps TRBD1 as D (6 bases). CDR1 is SGHRS and CDR2 is YFSETQ in the germline V gene. Trimming stripped 1 base from V and 6 bases from J, with 14 bases between. The CDR3 sequence is 15 residues long. The CDR3 DNA follows: TGCGCCAGCAGCTTGTCACAGGGAAACGTCAATGAGCAGTTCTTC. Protein product: CASSLSQGNVNEQFF.

The rearrangement joins TRBV6-2 or TRBV6-3 to TRBJ2-1, with TRBD2 as a possible D gene (5 bases). With 2 bases removed from V and 9 bases from J, the gap between germline ends came to 14 bases. This CDR3 region has 14 residues. Germline values: CDR1 MNHEY, CDR2 SVGEGT. Here the CDR3 reads CASSYMVAFGEQFF. Here the CDR3 DNA reads TGTGCCAGCAGTTACATGGTAGCGTTCGGTGAGCAGTTCTTC.

Only a few counts were recorded for this clonotype. V gene TRBV13 combines with J gene TRBJ2-7; maybe TRBD2 (6 bases). The CDR3 covers 14 residues. Trimming removed 4 bases from V and 1 base from J, with 11 bases in between. The germline V gene has CDR1 PRHDT and CDR2 FYEKMQ (reference sequence). CDR3 nucleotides: TGTGCCAGCAGCTCGGCGGGACTGTCCTACGAGCAGTACTTC. Translating it yields CASSSAGLSYEQYF. The variable domain in full, completed from reference TRBV13 and TRBJ2-7, reads AAGVIQSPRHLIKEKRETATLKCYPIPRHDTVYWYQQGPGQDPQFLISFYEKMQSDKGSIPDRFSAQQFSDYHSELNMSSLELGDSALYFCASSSAGLSYEQYFGPGTRLTVT.

This clonotype was recorded at least ten times. V and J are TRBV20-1 and TRBJ1-2; 8 bases fit TRBD1. CDR3 length: 12 residues. Per the germline V gene, CDR1 is DFQATT and CDR2 is SNEGSKA (reference sequence). Trimming at V came to 3 bases and at J to 9 bases, leaving 6 bases not matched to a gene. CDR3 nucleotides: TGCAGTGCTAGGGGGGGACAGGAGCGCTACACCTTC. It yields the protein CSARGGQERYTF.

V and J are TRBV5-1 and TRBJ1-2; D is unresolved. The germline V gene encodes CDR1 SGHRS and CDR2 YFSETQ. Trimming took 4 bases from V and 6 from J, leaving 16 bases between them. This CDR3 region has 14 residues. The CDR3 DNA reads as TGCGCCAGCAGCGGGAAGGGCCACCCCGATGGCTACACCTTC. Translation: CASSGKGHPDGYTF.

In this sample, this clonotype turned up a few times. The gene calls are TRBV7-3 and TRBJ2-3, with TRBD2 matching 8 bases. The germline gives CDR1 SGHTA, CDR2 FQGTGA. Germline trimming cut 5 bases from V and 6 bases from J; bases unmatched to any gene: 7. There are 14 residues in the CDR3. The CDR3 sequence is CASSNSGGLDTQYF. The CDR3 DNA reads TGTGCCAGCAGCAACAGCGGGGGCCTGGATACGCAGTATTTT.

This clonotype has more than one count but fewer than ten. The V and J genes are TRBV5-4 and TRBJ2-3, with D unresolved. This CDR3 is built from 12 residues. V dropped 2 bases and J dropped 4 bases, with 5 bases sitting between them. Germline V gene sequence: CDR1 SGHNT, CDR2 YYREEE (reference sequence). CDR3 nucleotide sequence: TGTGCCAGCAGCTTTGCGGCAGATACGCAGTATTTT. Translation: CASSFAADTQYF.

The chain recombines TRBV14 with TRBJ2-2, with TRBD2 identical over 7 bases. Germline V lookup: CDR1 SGHDN, CDR2 FVKESK. V was pared by 4 bases and J by 4 bases, with 9 bases of the junction left unmatched. The CDR3 totals 16 residues. In nucleotides, the CDR3 is TGTGCCAGCAGCCCCGTTGCGGGAGCCCTCACCGGGGAGCTGTTTTTT. Amino acid sequence: CASSPVAGALTGELFF.

The chain employs TRBV7-8 and TRBJ1-1, with D possibly TRBD1 on 5 matching bases. This CDR3 is 15 amino acids long. CDR1 SGHVS and CDR2 FQNEAQ come from the germline V gene. The V end lost 1 base, the J end lost 4 bases, and 13 bases lay between the germline ends. CDR3 region: CASSLGPGSGTEAFF. The CDR3 nucleotides are TGTGCCAGCAGCTTAGGTCCAGGGTCGGGCACTGAAGCTTTCTTT.

The chain links TRBV24-1 to TRBJ1-1; 7 bases map to TRBD1. V shed 2 bases and J 3 bases; nucleotides not matched to a gene: 5. The CDR3 loop spans 15 amino acids. The germline CDR1 and CDR2 sequences are KGHDR and SFDVKD. The CDR3 protein is CATSDSAGGDTEAFF. Here the CDR3 DNA reads TGTGCCACCAGTGATTCGGCAGGGGGGGACACTGAAGCTTTCTTT.

This clonotype showed up just a few times. The rearrangement uses TRBV12-3 or TRBV12-4 and TRBJ1-1; 11 bases are a match to TRBD1. This CDR3 spans 14 amino acids. With 7 bases clipped from V and 5 bases from J, the junction kept 6 bases outside the gene matches. This CDR3 is CASTRTGGGTEAFF. CDR3 DNA: TGTGCCAGCACCAGGACAGGGGGCGGAACTGAAGCTTTCTTT.

The chain combines TRBV7-2 with TRBJ2-1; 10 bases agree with TRBD2. The CDR3 has 20 amino acids. Losses at the gene ends were 1 base for V and 6 bases for J; bases not matched to a gene: 18. Germline values: CDR1 SGHTA, CDR2 FQGNSA. CDR3 residues: CASSLGGSSGRTGWINEQFF. CDR3 nucleotides: TGTGCCAGCAGCTTAGGAGGGTCTAGCGGGAGAACAGGGTGGATCAATGAGCAGTTCTTC.

The rearrangement joins TRBV27 to TRBJ2-7; D possibly corresponds to TRBD2 (7 bases). CDR3 size: 15 residues. Trimming pared 6 bases from V and 3 bases from J, leaving 18 bases between. CDR1 is MNHEY and CDR2 is SMNVEV in the germline V gene (reference sequence). The CDR3 DNA sequence: TGTGCCAGCAGGGCATGGGGGGGGGCTCTCTACGAGCAGTACTTC. Translated: CASRAWGGALYEQYF.

This chain connects TRBV24-1 to TRBJ2-1; TRBD1 agrees at 8 bases. The CDR3 has 17 amino acids. Germline CDR1 is KGHDR and CDR2 is SFDVKD. J lost 3 bases, V lost 4 bases, and 10 bases had no gene match. CDR3 in amino acids: CATSDAPLGQDYNEQFF. CDR3 sequence (DNA): TGTGCCACCAGTGACGCTCCCTTGGGACAGGACTACAATGAGCAGTTCTTC.

The chain links TRBV9 to TRBJ2-5, with no clear D. The germline V and J ends were trimmed by 1 base and 5 bases, with 9 bases remaining between them. The CDR3 has 13 residues. Germline CDR1 reads SGDLS; CDR2 reads YYNGEE. This CDR3 reads CASSVRVFETQYF. DNA of the CDR3: TGTGCCAGCAGCGTACGGGTGTTTGAGACCCAGTACTTC.

This rearrangement joins TRBV4-2 to TRBJ2-2; D might be TRBD2 (6 bases). In germline, CDR1 is LGHNA, CDR2 YNFKEQ. This CDR3 contains 16 residues. Trimming took off 0 bases at V and 5 bases at J, with 13 bases between the two ends. The CDR3 DNA is TGTGCCAGCAGCCAAGATAGGGACTTCCCAACCGGGGAGCTGTTTTTT. Amino acids: CASSQDRDFPTGELFF.

This chain joins TRBV3-1 and TRBJ2-7; no reliable D call. The CDR3 contains 13 residues. V was clipped by 4 bases and J by 6 bases, with 13 bases between them. CDR1 and CDR2 from the germline V gene are LGHDT and YNNKEL (reference sequence). The CDR3 DNA is TGTGCCAGCAGCCCAAGTAGCATCGGCGAGCAGTACTTC. Translated: CASSPSSIGEQYF.

The CDR3 loop reads CASSLVRVEDTQYF. As DNA, the CDR3 is TGTGCCAGCAGCTTAGTTAGGGTTGAAGATACGCAGTATTTT. This chain connects TRBV13 to TRBJ2-3; D unclear. Germline V gene sequence: CDR1 PRHDT, CDR2 FYEKMQ (reference sequence). This CDR3 is 14 amino acids long. V was cut by 1 base and J by 5 bases, with 10 bases left in between.